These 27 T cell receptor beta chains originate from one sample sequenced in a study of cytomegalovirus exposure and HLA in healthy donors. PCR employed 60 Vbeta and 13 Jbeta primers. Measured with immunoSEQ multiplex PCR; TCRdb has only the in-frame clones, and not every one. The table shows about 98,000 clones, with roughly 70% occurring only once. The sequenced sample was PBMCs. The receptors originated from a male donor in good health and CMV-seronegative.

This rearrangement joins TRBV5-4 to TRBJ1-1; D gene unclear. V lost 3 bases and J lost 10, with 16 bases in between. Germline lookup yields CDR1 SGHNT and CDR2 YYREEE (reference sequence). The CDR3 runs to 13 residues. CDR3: CASSSPASRRAFF. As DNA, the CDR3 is TGTGCCAGCAGCTCCCCCGCCAGCCGGAGAGCTTTCTTT. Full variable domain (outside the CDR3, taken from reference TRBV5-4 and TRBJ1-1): ETGVTQSPTHLIKTRGQQVTLRCSSQSGHNTVSWYQQALGQGPQFIFQYYREEENGRGNFPPRFSGLQFPNYSSELNVNALELDDSALYLCASSSPASRRAFFGQGTRLTVV.

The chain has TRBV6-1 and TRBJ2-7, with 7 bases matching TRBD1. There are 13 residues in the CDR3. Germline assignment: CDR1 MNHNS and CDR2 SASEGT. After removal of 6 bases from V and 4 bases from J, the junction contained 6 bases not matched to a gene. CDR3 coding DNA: TGTGCCAGCAGGGAACAGGGGCCTTACGAGCAGTACTTC. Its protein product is CASREQGPYEQYF.

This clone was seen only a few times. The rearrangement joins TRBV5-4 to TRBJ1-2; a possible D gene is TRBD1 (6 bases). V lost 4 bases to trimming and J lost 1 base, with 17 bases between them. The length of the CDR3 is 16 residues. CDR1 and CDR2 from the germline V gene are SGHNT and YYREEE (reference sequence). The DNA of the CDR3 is TGTGCCAGCAGCCTGGACAAGGGACACCATAACTATGGCTACACCTTC. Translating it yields CASSLDKGHHNYGYTF. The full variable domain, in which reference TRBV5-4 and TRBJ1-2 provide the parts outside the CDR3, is ETGVTQSPTHLIKTRGQQVTLRCSSQSGHNTVSWYQQALGQGPQFIFQYYREEENGRGNFPPRFSGLQFPNYSSELNVNALELDDSALYLCASSLDKGHHNYGYTFGSGTRLTVV.

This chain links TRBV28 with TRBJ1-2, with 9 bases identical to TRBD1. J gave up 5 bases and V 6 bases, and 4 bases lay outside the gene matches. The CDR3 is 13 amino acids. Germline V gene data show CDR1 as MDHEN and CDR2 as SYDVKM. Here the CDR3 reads CASSRGQGYGYTF. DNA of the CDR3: TGTGCCAGCAGCCGCGGACAGGGGTATGGCTACACCTTC.

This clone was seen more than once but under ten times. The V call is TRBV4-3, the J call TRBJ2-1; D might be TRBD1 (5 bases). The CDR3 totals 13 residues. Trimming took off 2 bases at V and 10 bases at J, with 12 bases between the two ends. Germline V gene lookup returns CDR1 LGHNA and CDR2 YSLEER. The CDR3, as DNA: TGCGCCAGCAGCCAACAAACAGGTCGCGAGCAGTTCTTC. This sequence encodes CASSQQTGREQFF.

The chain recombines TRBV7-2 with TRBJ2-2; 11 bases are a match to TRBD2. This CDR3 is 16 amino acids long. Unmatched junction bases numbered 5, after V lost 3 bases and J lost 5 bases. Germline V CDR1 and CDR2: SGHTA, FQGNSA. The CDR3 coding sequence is TGTGCCAGCAGCTTCCTAGCGGGAGGAATAACCGGGGAGCTGTTTTTT. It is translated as CASSFLAGGITGELFF.

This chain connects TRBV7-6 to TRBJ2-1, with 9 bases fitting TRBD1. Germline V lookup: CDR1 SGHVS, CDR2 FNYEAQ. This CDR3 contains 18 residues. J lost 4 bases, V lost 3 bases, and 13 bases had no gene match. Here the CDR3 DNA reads TGTGCCAGCAGCTTGCGGGGACAGGGAGTCTCCGTGTACAATGAGCAGTTCTTC. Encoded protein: CASSLRGQGVSVYNEQFF.

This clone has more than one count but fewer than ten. The CDR3 nucleotides read TGCAGCGTTGGCGGCGGGACTGTCTCCTACGAGCAGTACTTC. The encoded protein is CSVGGGTVSYEQYF. This sequence joins TRBV29-1 and TRBJ2-7, with D perhaps TRBD2 (6 bases). V gave up 4 bases and J gave up 0 bases, with 13 bases separating them. The CDR3 covers 14 residues. Germline V CDR1 and CDR2: SQVTM, ANQGSEA.

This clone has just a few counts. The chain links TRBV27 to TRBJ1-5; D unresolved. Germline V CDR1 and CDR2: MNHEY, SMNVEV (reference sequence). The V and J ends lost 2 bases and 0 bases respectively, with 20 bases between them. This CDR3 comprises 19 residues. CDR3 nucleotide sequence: TGTGCCAGCAGTTTAGTGTCGGGGAGCTCTTTGTATAGCAATCAGCCCCAGCATTTT. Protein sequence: CASSLVSGSSLYSNQPQHF.

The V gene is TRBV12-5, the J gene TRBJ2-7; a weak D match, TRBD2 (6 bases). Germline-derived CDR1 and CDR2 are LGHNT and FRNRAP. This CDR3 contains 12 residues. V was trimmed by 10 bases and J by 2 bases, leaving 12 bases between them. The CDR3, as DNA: TGTGCTAATGTGACTAGTACCTACGAGCAGTACTTC. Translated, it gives CANVTSTYEQYF.

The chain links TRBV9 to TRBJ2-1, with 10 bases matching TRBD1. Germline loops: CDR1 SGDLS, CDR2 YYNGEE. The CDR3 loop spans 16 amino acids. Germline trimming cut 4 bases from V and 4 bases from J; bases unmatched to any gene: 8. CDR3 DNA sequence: TGTGCCAGCAGCCTAGAAGGACAGGGGGGGTACAATGAGCAGTTCTTC. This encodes CASSLEGQGGYNEQFF.

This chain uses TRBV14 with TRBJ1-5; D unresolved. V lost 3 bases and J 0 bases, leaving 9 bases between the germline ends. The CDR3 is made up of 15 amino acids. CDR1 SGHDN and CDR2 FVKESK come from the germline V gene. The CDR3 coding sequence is TGTGCCAGCAGCCAGGGCAGAGATAGCAATCAGCCCCAGCATTTT. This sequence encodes CASSQGRDSNQPQHF. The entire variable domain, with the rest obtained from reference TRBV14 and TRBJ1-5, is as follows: EAGVTQFPSHSVIEKGQTVTLRCDPISGHDNLYWYRRVMGKEIKFLLHFVKESKQDESGMPNNRFLAERTGGTYSTLKVQPAELEDSGVYFCASSQGRDSNQPQHFGDGTRLSIL.

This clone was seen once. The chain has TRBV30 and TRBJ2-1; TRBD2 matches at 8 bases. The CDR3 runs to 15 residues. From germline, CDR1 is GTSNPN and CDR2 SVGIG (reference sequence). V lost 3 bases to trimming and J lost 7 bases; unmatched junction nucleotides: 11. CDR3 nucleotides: TGTGCCTGGAGCTATACGGGACTAGTTCGTAATGAGCAGTTCTTC. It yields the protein CAWSYTGLVRNEQFF. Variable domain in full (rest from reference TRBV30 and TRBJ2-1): SQTIHQWPATLVQPVGSPLSLECTVEGTSNPNLYWYRQAAGRGLQLLFYSVGIGQISSEVPQNLSASRPQDRQFILSSKKLLLSDSGFYLCAWSYTGLVRNEQFFGPGTRLTVL.

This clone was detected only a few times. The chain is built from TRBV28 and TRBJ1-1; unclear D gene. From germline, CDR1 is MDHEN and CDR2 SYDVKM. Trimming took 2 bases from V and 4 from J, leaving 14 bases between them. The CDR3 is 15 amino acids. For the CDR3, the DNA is TGTGCCAGCAGTTTAAGCTTCGGAGTCGTCACTGAAGCTTTCTTT. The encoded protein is CASSLSFGVVTEAFF.

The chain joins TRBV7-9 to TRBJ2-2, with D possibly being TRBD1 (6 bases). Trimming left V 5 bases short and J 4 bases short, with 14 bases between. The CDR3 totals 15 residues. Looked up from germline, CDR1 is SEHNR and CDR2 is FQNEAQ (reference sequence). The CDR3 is CASSPRQVGTGELFF. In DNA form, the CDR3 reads TGTGCCAGCAGCCCCAGACAGGTGGGCACCGGGGAGCTGTTTTTT. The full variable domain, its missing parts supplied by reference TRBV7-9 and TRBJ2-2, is DTGVSQNPRHKITKRGQNVTFRCDPISEHNRLYWYRQTLGQGPEFLTYFQNEAQLEKSRLLSDRFSAERPKGSFSTLEIQRTEQGDSAMYLCASSPRQVGTGELFFGEGSRLTVL.

The CDR3 spells CASSRRQGAWETQYF. The CDR3, as DNA: TGCGCCAGCAGCCGCAGACAGGGGGCCTGGGAGACCCAGTACTTC. This chain uses TRBV4-1 with TRBJ2-5, with 10 bases lining up with TRBD1. Germline loops: CDR1 MGHRA, CDR2 YSYEKL. With V trimmed by 4 bases and J by 5 bases, 7 bases remained unmatched. The CDR3 has 15 residues.

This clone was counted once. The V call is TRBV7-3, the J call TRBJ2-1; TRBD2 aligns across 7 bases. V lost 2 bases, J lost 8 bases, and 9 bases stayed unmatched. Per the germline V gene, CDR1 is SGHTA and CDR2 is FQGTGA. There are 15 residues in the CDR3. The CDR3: CASSLDGRPWDEQFF. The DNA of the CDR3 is TGTGCCAGCAGCTTAGACGGGAGGCCCTGGGATGAGCAGTTCTTC.

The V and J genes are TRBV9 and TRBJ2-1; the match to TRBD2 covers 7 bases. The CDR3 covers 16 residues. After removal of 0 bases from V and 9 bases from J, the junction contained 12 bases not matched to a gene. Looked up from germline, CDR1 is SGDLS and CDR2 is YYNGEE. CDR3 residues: CASSVGGRVGQSEQFF. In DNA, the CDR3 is TGTGCCAGCAGCGTAGGCGGGAGAGTTGGGCAATCTGAGCAGTTCTTC.

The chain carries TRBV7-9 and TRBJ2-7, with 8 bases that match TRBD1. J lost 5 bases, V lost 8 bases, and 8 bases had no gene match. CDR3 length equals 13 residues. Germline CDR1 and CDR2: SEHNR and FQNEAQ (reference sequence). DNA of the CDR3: TGTGCCAGCGGGCAGGGGGCGTACCACGAGCAGTACTTC. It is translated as CASGQGAYHEQYF.

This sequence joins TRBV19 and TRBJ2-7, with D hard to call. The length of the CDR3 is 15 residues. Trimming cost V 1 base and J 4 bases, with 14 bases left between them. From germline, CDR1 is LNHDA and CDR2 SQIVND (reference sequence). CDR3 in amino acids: CASSIAASNMYEQYF. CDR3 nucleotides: TGTGCCAGTAGTATAGCTGCTAGTAACATGTACGAGCAGTACTTC. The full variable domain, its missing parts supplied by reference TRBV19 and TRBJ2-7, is DGGITQSPKYLFRKEGQNVTLSCEQNLNHDAMYWYRQDPGQGLRLIYYSQIVNDFQKGDIAEGYSVSREKKESFPLTVTSAQKNPTAFYLCASSIAASNMYEQYFGPGTRLTVT.

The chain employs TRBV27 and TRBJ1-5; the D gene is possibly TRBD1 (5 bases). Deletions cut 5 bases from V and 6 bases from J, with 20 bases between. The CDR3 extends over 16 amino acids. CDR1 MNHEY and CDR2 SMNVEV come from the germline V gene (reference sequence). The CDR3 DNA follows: TGTGCCAGCAGTCCCCGCGTGGGGCAGGGAGGTCAGCCCCAGCATTTT. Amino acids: CASSPRVGQGGQPQHF.

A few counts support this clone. CDR3 protein: CATGQASSYNEQFF. The CDR3 DNA reads TGTGCCACAGGGCAGGCTAGCTCCTACAATGAGCAGTTCTTC. V usage is TRBV6-1 and J usage is TRBJ2-1; the D gene is possibly TRBD1 (5 bases). With 10 bases removed from V and 0 bases from J, the gap between germline ends came to 13 bases. This CDR3 contains 14 residues. Germline V gene data show CDR1 as MNHNS and CDR2 as SASEGT.

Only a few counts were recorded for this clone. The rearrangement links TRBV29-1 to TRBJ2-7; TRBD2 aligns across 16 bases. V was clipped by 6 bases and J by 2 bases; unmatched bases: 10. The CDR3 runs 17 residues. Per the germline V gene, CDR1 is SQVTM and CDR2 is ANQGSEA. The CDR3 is CSVAGTSGREVTYEQYF. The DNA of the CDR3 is TGCAGCGTGGCCGGGACTAGCGGGAGGGAAGTGACCTACGAGCAGTACTTC.

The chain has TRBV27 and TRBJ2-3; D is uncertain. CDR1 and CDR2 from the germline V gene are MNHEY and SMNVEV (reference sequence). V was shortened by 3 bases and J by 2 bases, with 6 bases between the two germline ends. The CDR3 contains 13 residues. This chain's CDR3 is CASSFTATDTQYF. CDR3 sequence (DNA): TGTGCCAGCAGTTTCACAGCCACAGATACGCAGTATTTT.

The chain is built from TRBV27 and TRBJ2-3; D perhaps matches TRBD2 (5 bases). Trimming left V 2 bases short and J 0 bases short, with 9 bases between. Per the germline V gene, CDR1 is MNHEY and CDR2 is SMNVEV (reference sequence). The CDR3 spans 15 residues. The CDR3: CASSLSGRSTDTQYF. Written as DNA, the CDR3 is TGTGCCAGCAGTTTAAGTGGGAGAAGCACAGATACGCAGTATTTT.

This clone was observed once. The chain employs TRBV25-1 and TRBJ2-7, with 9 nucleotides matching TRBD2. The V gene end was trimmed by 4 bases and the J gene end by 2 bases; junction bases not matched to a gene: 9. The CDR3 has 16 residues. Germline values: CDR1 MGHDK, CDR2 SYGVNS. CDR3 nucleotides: TGTGCCAGCAGTGGAAAAGGGCTAGCGGGGCCCTACGAGCAGTACTTC. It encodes CASSGKGLAGPYEQYF.

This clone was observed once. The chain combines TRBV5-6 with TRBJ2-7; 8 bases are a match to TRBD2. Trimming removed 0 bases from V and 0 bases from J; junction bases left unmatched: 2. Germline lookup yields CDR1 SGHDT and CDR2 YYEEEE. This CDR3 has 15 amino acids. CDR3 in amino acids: CASSLGGTSSYEQYF. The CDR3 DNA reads TGTGCCAGCAGCTTGGGAGGGACTAGCTCCTACGAGCAGTACTTC.